This TCR beta chain emerged from a study of cytomegalovirus exposure and HLA in healthy donors. Background on the study: Caucasian-associated ancestry cluster membership applied to over 80% of over 350 genotyped donors. Study observations and caveats: Productive rates of about 90% or about 30% were seen for most TCR beta V segments in an earlier analysis. Among TCR beta chains, those listed as cytomegalovirus-associated numbered about 160.

As regards this clone: What it binds is not known.

The study ran its PCR with 60 Vbeta and 13 Jbeta primers. In the original analysis: Around 11 million shared chains were among around 80 million unique TCR beta chains counted in a later analysis. Data came from immunoSEQ multiplex PCR; TCRdb stores just in-frame clones and leaves some out. D and trimming were read from the DNA, whereas the V and J calls and clone size are those reported in that table. Altogether around 230,000 clones are present, about 75% being singletons, with the ten largest covering approximately 2%. The V and J ends lost 6 bases and 3 bases, in that order; junction bases with no gene match: 6. The CDR3 contains 14 residues. From germline, CDR1 is MNHEY and CDR2 SVGAGI.

V and J are TRBV6-5 and TRBJ2-7; 9 bases align to TRBD1. The receptor was derived from a male donor in good health and CMV-seronegative. Sample: PBMCs. The CDR3 nucleotides read TGTGCCAGCAGCTTACAGGGACAGGGCTACGAGCAGTACTTC. Translating gives CASSLQGQGYEQYF.